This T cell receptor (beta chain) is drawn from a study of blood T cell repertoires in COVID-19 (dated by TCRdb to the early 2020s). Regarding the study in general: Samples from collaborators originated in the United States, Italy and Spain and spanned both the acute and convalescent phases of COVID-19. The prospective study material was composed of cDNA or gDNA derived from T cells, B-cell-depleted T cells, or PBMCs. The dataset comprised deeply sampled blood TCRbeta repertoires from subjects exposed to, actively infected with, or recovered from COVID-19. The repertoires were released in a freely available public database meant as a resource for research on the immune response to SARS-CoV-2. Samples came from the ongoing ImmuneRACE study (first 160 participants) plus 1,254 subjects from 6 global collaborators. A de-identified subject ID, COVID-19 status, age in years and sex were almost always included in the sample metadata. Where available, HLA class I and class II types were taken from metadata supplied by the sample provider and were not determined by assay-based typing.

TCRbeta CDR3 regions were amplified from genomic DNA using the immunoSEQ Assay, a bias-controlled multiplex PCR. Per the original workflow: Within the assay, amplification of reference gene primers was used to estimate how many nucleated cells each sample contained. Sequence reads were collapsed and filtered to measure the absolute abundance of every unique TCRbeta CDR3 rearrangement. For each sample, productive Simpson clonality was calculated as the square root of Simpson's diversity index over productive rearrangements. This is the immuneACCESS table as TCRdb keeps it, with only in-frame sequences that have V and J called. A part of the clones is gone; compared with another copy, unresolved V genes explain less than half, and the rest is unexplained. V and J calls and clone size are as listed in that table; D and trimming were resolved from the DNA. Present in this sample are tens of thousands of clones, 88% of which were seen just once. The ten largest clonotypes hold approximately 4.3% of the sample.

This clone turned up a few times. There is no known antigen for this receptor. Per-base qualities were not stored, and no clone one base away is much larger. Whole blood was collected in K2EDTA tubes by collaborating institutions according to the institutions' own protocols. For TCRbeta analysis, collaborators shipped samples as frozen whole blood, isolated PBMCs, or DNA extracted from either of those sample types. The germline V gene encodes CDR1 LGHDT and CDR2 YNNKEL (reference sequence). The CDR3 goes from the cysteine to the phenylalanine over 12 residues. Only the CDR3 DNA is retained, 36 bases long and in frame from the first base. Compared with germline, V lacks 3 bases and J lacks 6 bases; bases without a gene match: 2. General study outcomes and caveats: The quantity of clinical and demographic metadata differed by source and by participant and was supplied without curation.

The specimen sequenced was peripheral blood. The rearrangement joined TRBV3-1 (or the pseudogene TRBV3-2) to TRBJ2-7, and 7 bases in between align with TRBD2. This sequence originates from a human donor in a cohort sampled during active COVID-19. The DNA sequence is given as TGTGCCAGCAGCCAGTGGGGGGGCGAGCAGTACTTC. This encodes CASSQWGGEQYF.